The 8 T cell receptor beta chains below all came from one sample that was sequenced in a study of T cells in Graves' hyperthyroidism and ophthalmopathy. TCR beta CDR3 sequences were amplified from RNA transcripts. Carried out on the TCR CDR3, a first-round RT-PCR used the HTBI primer set. TCRdb itself ran the multiplex PCR reads through MiXCR, one entry per CDR3 protein. This repertoire shows about 530,000 distinct CDR3 sequences, roughly 15% found once; its top ten account for around 17%. The sample comprised blood. The receptors were sampled from a woman aged 18-29 years with Graves' ophthalmopathy.

The V and J genes are TRBV5-6 and TRBJ2-2; D gene uncertain. CDR1 and CDR2 from the germline V gene are SGHDT and YYEEEE. V was pared by 4 bases and J by 0 bases, with 16 bases between. This CDR3 comprises 17 residues. The CDR3 sequence is CASSGSPRTANTGELFF. The DNA of the CDR3 is TGTGCCAGCAGCGGGTCCCCCAGGACCGCGAACACCGGGGAGCTGTTTTTT.

The sample holds a few counts of this clonotype. DNA of the CDR3: TGTGCCAGCAGTGGGACAGGGGAAGATACGCAGTATTTT. This codes for CASSGTGEDTQYF. This chain uses TRBV6-4 with TRBJ2-3, with TRBD1 identical over 9 bases. V shed 4 bases, J shed 5 bases, and the junction held 1 base outside the gene matches. This CDR3 is built from 13 residues. Per germline, CDR1 MRHNA and CDR2 SNTAGT.

There are a few counts of this clonotype. The rearrangement links TRBV29-1 to TRBJ2-2; 8 nucleotides align to TRBD1. Trimming took 5 bases from V and 4 from J; bases not matched to a gene: 6. CDR3 length: 14 amino acids. Germline values: CDR1 SQVTM, CDR2 ANQGSEA. CDR3 in amino acids: CSVTDRAGTGELFF. For the CDR3, the DNA is TGCAGCGTTACGGACAGGGCAGGCACCGGGGAGCTGTTTTTT.

This clonotype was detected ten times or more. The chain uses TRBV2 and TRBJ1-5; D perhaps matches TRBD1 (6 bases). V was clipped by 5 bases and J by 4 bases, with 9 bases between them. The CDR3 covers 13 residues. Germline V CDR1 and CDR2: SNHLY, FYNNEI. This chain's CDR3 is CASSRQVNQPQHF. CDR3 bases: TGTGCCAGCAGTCGACAGGTAAATCAGCCCCAGCATTTT.

The rearrangement links TRBV28 to TRBJ2-1; 15 nucleotides align to TRBD2. The junction had 8 bases not matched to a gene; V was cut back by 5 bases and J by 9 bases. CDR3 length equals 16 residues. CDR1 is MDHEN and CDR2 is SYDVKM in the germline V gene. The CDR3 DNA reads TGTGCCAGCAGTCCCGGGACTAGCGGGGGGTTGGGTGAGCAGTTCTTC. Protein: CASSPGTSGGLGEQFF.

The chain carries TRBV19 and TRBJ2-1, with D maybe TRBD2 (5 bases). Trimming stripped 5 bases from V and 3 bases from J, with 20 bases between. This CDR3 is built from 17 residues. Germline V gives CDR1 LNHDA, CDR2 SQIVND (reference sequence). The CDR3 region is CASSPSSSILHYNEQFF. CDR3 DNA: TGTGCCAGTAGTCCCAGTTCTAGCATTCTCCACTACAATGAGCAGTTCTTC.

The table lists this clonotype with many counts. The chain has TRBV12-3 or TRBV12-4 and TRBJ2-1; TRBD2 aligns across 12 bases. Losses at the gene ends were 5 bases for V and 5 bases for J; bases not matched to a gene: 4. The CDR3 covers 15 residues. The CDR3 protein is CASSRTSGNHNEQFF. As DNA, the CDR3 is TGTGCCAGCAGTCGGACTAGCGGGAACCACAATGAGCAGTTCTTC.

This clonotype was found many times. The rearrangement joins TRBV7-8 to TRBJ1-2; TRBD1 matches at 8 bases. CDR1 and CDR2 (germline): SGHVS, FQNEAQ. This CDR3 has 15 amino acids. V was pared by 4 bases and J by 7 bases, with 11 bases of the junction left unmatched. CDR3 in DNA: TGTGCCAGCAGCTCGAGGACAGGGTCGGCGAGTGGCTACACCTTC. Its protein product is CASSSRTGSASGYTF. Looking up the rest from reference TRBV7-8 and TRBJ1-2 gives the full variable domain: GAGVSQSPRYKVAKRGQDVALRCDPISGHVSLFWYQQALGQGPEFLTYFQNEAQLDKSGLPSDRFFAERPEGSVSTLKIQRTQQEDSAVYLCASSSRTGSASGYTFGSGTRLTVV.